A single T cell receptor (beta chain) is shown here with its context. No cognate antigen has been identified for it. One base away there is no much larger clone; base qualities are not given. The data were taken from a study of shared clonotypes between healthy human individuals (dated by TCRdb to about 2020). Study-level background: A couple of women and three men aged 18 to 49 years were included in the cohort. To estimate repertoire size and how much clonotype sharing occurs between individuals, the study deeply sequenced the blood TCR repertoires of a handful of healthy adults. Leukapheresis yielded between about 0.85 and 9 billion PBMCs per donor. Libraries were prepared and TCR repertoires were sequenced by different laboratories using diverse techniques, in order to increase sequencing depth and limit assay-specific biases. For each donor, CD4 naive and CD4 memory were each given three plates, CD8 naive was given two plates, and CD8 memory was given one plate. Broader findings and caveats from the paper: Incomplete sequencing was indicated by rarefaction of sorted-subset datasets, despite the large sequencing depth. Sampling was restricted to blood, and TCR repertoires in tissues likely differ from the TCR repertoires found in blood. Clonotypes shared by all four sorted-subset donors showed higher generation probabilities than non-shared clonotypes. When a few donors were compared, the shared fraction of clonotypes was about 5.5% for naive CD4, approximately 3.3% for naive CD8, more than 2% for memory CD4, and under 0.5% for memory CD8. Because the study included only a small number of donors, the genetic and exposure-history diversity represented was limited. Pairwise subsampling led to the expectation that sequencing depth would affect the degree of clonotype sharing among donors. Naive subsets generally had larger estimated clonotype richness than memory subsets.

The donors were healthy, HIV-negative adults with no recently reported acute infections or vaccinations. Every donor was a Caucasian adult living in Nashville, Tennessee, USA. CD4+ T cells were enriched by magnetic negative selection; naive cells were then positively selected on CD45RA, and the negative fraction formed the memory subset. Blood was obtained by leukapheresis, after which PBMCs were separated by Ficoll-Histopaque density gradient centrifugation and cryopreserved in liquid nitrogen vapor phase. Analytical flow cytometry was used to check the purity and quantity of every magnetically sorted T cell population. Genomic DNA was isolated from each sorted fraction and quantified by UV absorbance on a Nanodrop 2000c. The germline V gene (reference sequence) specifies GTSNPN as CDR1 and SVGIG as CDR2. V and J are truncated by 4 bases and 3 bases respectively, leaving an intervening sequence of 4 bases. CDR3 length: 11 amino acids, cysteine to phenylalanine. Only the CDR3 region is kept as DNA, spanning 33 bases read in frame from base 1.

Using the deep immunoSEQ assay, multiplex PCR amplified TCR CDR3 regions from genomic DNA. Extracted genomic DNA from each cell subset was distributed evenly across all wells of several immunoSEQ 96-well plates, and each plate was treated as a replicate. For sorted subsets, each replicate PCR was loaded with 200 ng genomic DNA, equivalent to about 33,000 T cell genomes. Purified libraries were measured with a Qubit 3.0 fluorometer, size-checked on a Bioanalyzer 2100, and measured again with the KAPA Library Quantification kit. A separate single-read 150-cycle Illumina NextSeq 550 flow cell was used to sequence each immunoSEQ 96-well plate. The study's own analysis went as follows. Because the immunoSEQ output included only junctional sequences and no quality scores, the filtering could not be the same as the filtering used for full-length reads. Sequences were annotated with PyIR, a Python wrapper for IgBLAST v1.9, using IMGT germline references to assign V/J genes and CDR3. Reads with weak V/J assignments (E-value above 1e-6), missing CDR3, stop codons, out-of-frame junctions, or ambiguous translated residues were removed. A V3J clonotype was defined by an identical inferred V gene, J gene, and CDR3 amino acid sequence. Percentage overlap between repertoires was computed as shared unique clonotypes divided by the size of the smaller repertoire. Three approaches were used to assess repertoire richness: RTK rarefaction, the Chao1 estimator, and Recon v2.1 estimates of unobserved clonotypes. OLGA was used to compute generation probabilities for all TCRbeta clonotypes that the gDNA method yielded from four donors. TCRdb's version of the immuneACCESS table is confined to in-frame rearrangements and falls short of the full clone set. An unresolved V gene accounts for under half of the shortfall where checked; the remainder is of unknown origin. The V and J calls and clone size are taken from that table; D and trimming were inferred from the DNA. This sample has around 980,000 clones in its table, and approximately 80% of those were observed once. In total, the top ten clones hold 0.5% to 0.65% of the sample.

This receptor chain uses TRBV30 and TRBJ2-1; the D gene identity is not certain. This TCR derives from a young man in good health. Some clones in this sample may be carry-over from other donors' samples. The sample was memory CD4+ T cells from PBMCs. The sample's cell subset or site, from its label and the paper: CD45RA-negative fraction. The DNA reads as follows: TGTGCCTGGATTAGCTACAATGAGCAGTTCTTC. It specifies CAWISYNEQFF.